The 3 T cell receptor beta chains reported below all come from one sample, sequenced in a study of response to subunit inactivated influenza vaccine (dated by TCRdb to the late 2010s). The method was RT-PCR. TCRdb records Illumina HiSeq 2500 as the sequencer. TCRdb passed the public sequencing reads through fastp at Q25 and MiXCR, retaining productive beta sequences. Under each unique CDR3 protein, matching rows form one entry showing the most common genes and DNA. For this sample there are more than 600,000 distinct CDR3 sequences; about 18% appear just once. Under 13% of the sample comes from the top ten. The sequenced sample was PBMCs from blood, obtained approximately 5 days after vaccination. The receptors derive from a man aged 45-65 years who received an inactivated influenza vaccine. Donor details come from another sample of the same person, matched by shared clones.

Only a few counts were recorded for this clonotype. The chain employs TRBV5-6 and TRBJ1-1; D is perhaps TRBD1 (6 bases). This CDR3 spans 18 amino acids. Germline loops: CDR1 SGHDT, CDR2 YYEEEE. With 4 bases removed from V and 1 base from J, the gap between germline ends came to 23 bases. The CDR3 here is CASSHLEGDLAKNTEAFF. The CDR3 region has the DNA TGTGCCAGCAGCCACTTGGAGGGGGATCTGGCGAAGAACACTGAAGCTTTCTTT.

This chain connects TRBV7-9 to TRBJ2-7; 7 bases fit TRBD1. Looked up from germline, CDR1 is SEHNR and CDR2 is FQNEAQ (reference sequence). The ends lost 5 bases at V and 3 bases at J; junction bases unmatched: 7. The CDR3 totals 14 residues. This CDR3 reads CASSPPDRVYEQYF. In DNA, the CDR3 is TGTGCCAGCAGCCCTCCCGACAGGGTCTACGAGCAGTACTTC.

This chain joins TRBV2 and TRBJ2-5; no clear D. This CDR3 has 14 amino acids. Trimming took off 4 bases at V and 1 base at J, with 10 bases between the two ends. CDR1 is SNHLY and CDR2 is FYNNEI in the germline V gene. The DNA for the CDR3 is TGTGCCAGCAGTGGTAACGGCCGCCAAGAGACCCAGTACTTC. This codes for CASSGNGRQETQYF.